Presented here are 19 T cell receptor beta chains from one specimen sequenced in a study of tumor and adjacent non-tumor tissue in lung cancer. Three rounds of nested PCR, following a modified ARM-PCR protocol, produced the TCRbeta library. TCRdb recomputed calls from the multiplex PCR reads with MiXCR, one row per CDR3 protein. The data contain more than 75,000 distinct CDR3 sequences, 55% to 70% of them singletons. RNA was extracted from bulk tissue without any cell sorting. The specimen sequenced was lung tumor tissue. The receptors come from a woman between 70 and 85 years old with non-small cell lung cancer.

As to this clonotype: A read error may be the cause here, since a much bigger clone is one base away. DNA for the CDR3: TGTGCCAGCAGCCAACCTGACAGGTATGGAGGCGAGCAGTACTTC. Protein product: CASSQPDRYGGEQYF. This rearrangement joins TRBV14 to TRBJ2-7; D possibly corresponds to TRBD1 (6 bases). Trimming left V 2 bases short and J 6 bases short, with 17 bases between. This CDR3 comprises 15 residues. Germline CDR1 reads SGHDN; CDR2 reads FVKESK.

As to this clonotype: Sequence at one end of the junction differs from germline and may be a read error. The chain combines TRBV20-1 with TRBJ2-7; 14 bases agree with TRBD2. The CDR3 is 13 residues long. The germline CDR1 and CDR2 sequences are DFQATT and SNEGSKA (reference sequence). The CDR3 is CSVGTSGSGEHYF. The CDR3 coding sequence is TGCAGTGTCGGGACTAGCGGGAGCGGGGAGCACTACTTC.

The chain employs TRBV25-1 and TRBJ2-3, with D perhaps given as TRBD1 or TRBD2 (6 bases each). V was cut by 1 base and J by 8 bases, with 10 bases left in between. Germline CDR1 MGHDK, CDR2 SYGVNS. This CDR3 is 13 amino acids long. The CDR3 region has the DNA TGTGCCAGCAGTGAATTCGGGGGCCCTACGCAGTATTTT. Its translation: CASSEFGGPTQYF.

Comments on this clonotype: The CDR3 ends on some other residue instead of the conserved phenylalanine or tryptophan, so this is likely a read error. The gene calls are TRBV6-2 or TRBV6-3 and TRBJ2-2; 11 bases match TRBD2. This CDR3 comprises 18 residues. From germline, CDR1 is MNHEY and CDR2 SVGEGT. The CDR3 DNA reads as TGTACCAGCAGTCAACGCCCGGGACTAGCGGAAAATATCGGGGAGCTGTTTTCT. Its protein product is CTSSQRPGLAENIGELFS.

This clonotype occurred a few times. This sequence joins TRBV7-3 and TRBJ2-2, with D unclear. Trimming stripped 3 bases from V and 2 bases from J, with 4 bases between. This CDR3 region has 13 residues. Germline lookup yields CDR1 SGHTA and CDR2 FQGTGA. CDR3 sequence (DNA): TGTGCCAGCAGCTTCTCCAACACCGGGGAGCTGTTTTTT. Its translation: CASSFSNTGELFF.

On this clonotype itself: At one end, the junction sequence differs from germline, possibly due to a read error. The V and J genes are TRBV12-3 or TRBV12-4 and TRBJ1-3; D remains ambiguous. The CDR3 is 15 amino acids. CDR3 sequence reads: CASSRRAGSGNTLYF. The CDR3 DNA reads as TGTGCCAGCAGTCGGAGGGCTGGCTCTGGAAACACCCTATATTTT.

Comment on this clonotype: Sequence at one end of the junction differs from germline and may be a read error. This chain joins TRBV28 and TRBJ2-7; 11 bases are a match to TRBD1. This CDR3 region has 16 residues. Germline V gene lookup returns CDR1 MDHEN and CDR2 SYDVKM. Written as DNA, the CDR3 is TGTGCCAGCACTTCCCAAGGACAGGGGGCGGGAAACGACCAGTACTTC. Translating gives CASTSQGQGAGNDQYF.

In the case of this clonotype: A much larger clone differs from this one at a single base, so this may be a read error. The V and J genes are TRBV30 and TRBJ2-2; maybe TRBD2 (6 bases). V was trimmed by 4 bases and J by 6 bases, leaving 24 bases between them. CDR1 GTSNPN and CDR2 SVGIG come from the germline V gene (reference sequence). This CDR3 comprises 17 residues. DNA of the CDR3: TGTGCCTGGAAATGCTGGGGCAGCGGGTCAACACCCGGGGAGCTGTTTTTT. Its translation: CAWKCWGSGSTPGELFF. The full variable domain, rest sourced from reference TRBV30 and TRBJ2-2, is SQTIHQWPATLVQPVGSPLSLECTVEGTSNPNLYWYRQAAGRGLQLLFYSVGIGQISSEVPQNLSASRPQDRQFILSSKKLLLSDSGFYLCAWKCWGSGSTPGELFFGEGSRLTVL.

This clonotype has just a few counts. It may be a read error: a sequence one base away is much more abundant. The rearrangement links TRBV10-3 to TRBJ2-1; 9 bases map to TRBD2. V shed 7 bases, J shed 8 bases, and the junction held 21 bases outside the gene matches. Germline V gene lookup returns CDR1 ENHRY and CDR2 SYGVKD. The CDR3 extends over 18 amino acids. This chain's CDR3 is CAITGSGSLVGSVHEQFF. The CDR3, as DNA: TGTGCCATCACAGGTAGCGGGAGTTTAGTGGGGTCGGTACATGAGCAGTTCTTC.

Comment on this clonotype: Lacking the conserved final phenylalanine or tryptophan, this CDR3 likely reflects a read error. V gene TRBV5-6 combines with J gene TRBJ2-7; D not certain. The CDR3 runs to 12 residues. CDR1 is SGHDT, CDR2 YYEEEE, per germline. The chain's CDR3 is CASSLVPGEQYS. In nucleotides, the CDR3 is TGTGCAAGCAGCTTGGTTCCGGGTGAGCAGTACTCC.

On this clonotype: No conserved phenylalanine or tryptophan ends this CDR3, so it is likely a read error. This chain uses TRBV12-3 or TRBV12-4 with TRBJ2-3; D is possibly TRBD1 (5 bases). This CDR3 is built from 13 residues. CDR3 amino acids: CASRYWGTDTQYL. CDR3 nucleotide sequence: TGTGCCAGCCGATACTGGGGCACAGATACCCAGTATCTT.

This clonotype was detected once. One junction end does not reproduce the germline sequence, and a read error may be involved. The V gene is TRBV4-2, the J gene TRBJ2-7, with 10 positions matching TRBD2. The germline gives CDR1 LGHNA, CDR2 YNFKEQ. The CDR3 has 22 residues. The CDR3 region is CASSQVFIRLLAGLPISYEQYF. In nucleotides, the CDR3 is TGTGCCAGTAGCCAAGTTTTCATCAGATTACTAGCGGGATTACCGATCTCCTACGAGCAGTACTTT.

On this clonotype itself: This likely comes from a read error, as the CDR3 has no conserved phenylalanine or tryptophan at its end. Because the CDR3's place on the DNA is in doubt, the DNA is left out and the CDR3 is given as listed by TCRdb. CDR3 sequence reads: CASSPTGTGNTEALL. This sequence joins TRBV6-1 and TRBJ1-1; the table assigns TRBD1, which was not confirmed against the DNA. The CDR3 length equals 15 residues, ends included. Per germline, CDR1 MNHNS and CDR2 SASEGT.

About this clonotype: Possible read error: a much larger clone is one base away. The CDR3 does not end in the conserved phenylalanine or tryptophan, so this is likely a read error. This chain uses TRBV28 with TRBJ1-2; D is ambiguous. The CDR3 is 12 amino acids. V dropped 6 bases and J dropped 3 bases, with 8 bases sitting between them. The germline V gene encodes CDR1 MDHEN and CDR2 SYDVKM. The CDR3 sequence is CASRAMDYGYTV. The CDR3 DNA reads as TGTGCCAGCAGGGCAATGGACTATGGCTACACCGTC.

A single count supports this clonotype. Mismatch with germline at one junction end may stem from a read error. The J gene is TRBJ2-7, the V gene TRBV29-1; 8 positions agree with TRBD1. From germline, CDR1 is SQVTM and CDR2 ANQGSEA. This CDR3 is 12 amino acids long. In DNA, the CDR3 is TGCAGCGTGGGACAGGTAACCTACGAGAAGTATTTC. This encodes CSVGQVTYEKYF.

Regarding this clonotype: One end of the junction fails to match germline, which may point to a read error. The V and J genes are TRBV6-6 and TRBJ1-2, with D perhaps TRBD1 (5 bases). The CDR3 covers 14 residues. Per the germline V gene, CDR1 is MNHNY and CDR2 is SVGAGI (reference sequence). The CDR3 here is CASLPGTTNYGYTF. The CDR3 DNA sequence: TGTGCCAGCCTTCCCGGGACGACTAACTATGGTTACACCTTC.

About this clonotype: It is likely a read error, because the conserved phenylalanine at the end of the CDR3 is missing. This chain connects TRBV6-5 to TRBJ2-3; 8 nucleotides agree with TRBD2. The CDR3 spans 15 residues. Germline CDR1 reads MNHEY; CDR2 reads SVGAGI. V shed 9 bases and J 3 bases; nucleotides not matched to a gene: 11. The DNA of the CDR3 is TGTGCCAGGAGTGAGACTAGCGTAGGTACAGATACGCAGTATCTT. This encodes CARSETSVGTDTQYL.

There are a few counts of this clonotype. A much larger clone is a single base away; this may be a read error. V is TRBV6-5 and J is TRBJ2-1; D is unclear. Germline CDR1 and CDR2: MNHEY and SVGAGI. The CDR3 sequence is 14 residues long. The germline V and J ends were trimmed by 8 bases and 0 bases, with 11 bases remaining between them. The CDR3 sequence: CASGTNSSYNEQFF. The CDR3 DNA is TGTGCCAGCGGAACGAATAGCTCCTACAATGAGCAGTTCTTC.

This clonotype was counted a few times. Germline is not matched at one junction end, which may reflect a read error. This chain connects TRBV5-1 to TRBJ2-2, with D maybe TRBD2 (5 bases). CDR1 SGHRS and CDR2 YFSETQ come from the germline V gene. The CDR3 is 13 amino acids. The CDR3 is CASSPGNAGELFF. The CDR3 bases are TGCGCCAGCAGCCCGGGGAACGCCGGGGAGCTGTTTTTT.